This paragraph covers one TCR beta chain sequence. The antigen is not known. At one boundary the junction diverges from the germline segment, which might be a read error. RNA and DNA were co-extracted from approximately 20-30 mg of unsorted bulk tissue. Surgical resection was the treatment these patients received for primary liver carcinoma. The data belong to a study of tumor-infiltrating lymphocytes in primary liver carcinoma. Study observations and caveats: Lower overlap was observed for tumor-adjacent and tumor-blood pairs relative to tumor region pairs. Found in all five tumor regions were only about 7-24% of top clones.

Germline-derived CDR1 and CDR2 are SGHAT and FQNNGV. The CDR3 loop spans 13 amino acids. The template, roughly 0.45 ug total RNA, yielded TCR beta cDNA made with a constant-region primer. Libraries of TCR beta came from three nested multiplex PCR rounds with slightly modified ARM-PCR. TRBV1-TRBV30 forward primers and a C-beta reverse primer were used in the first two PCR rounds, which each ran for about 10 cycles. TCRdb processed the multiplex PCR reads anew with MiXCR; each CDR3 protein has one entry. Found here are tens of thousands of distinct CDR3 sequences, about 73% of them singletons; the top ten hold under 30%.

The sample consisted of liver tumor tissue from sampling region 2. Regarding subset: tumor region T2, inferior pole. The V call is TRBV11-2, the J call TRBJ2-1; no reliable D call. The TCR was taken from a man in his forties with primary liver carcinoma and hepatitis B virus infection. CDR3 residues: CANSLDNAYEQFF. As DNA, the CDR3 is TGTGCCAACAGCTTAGATAATGCCTATGAGCAGTTCTTC.